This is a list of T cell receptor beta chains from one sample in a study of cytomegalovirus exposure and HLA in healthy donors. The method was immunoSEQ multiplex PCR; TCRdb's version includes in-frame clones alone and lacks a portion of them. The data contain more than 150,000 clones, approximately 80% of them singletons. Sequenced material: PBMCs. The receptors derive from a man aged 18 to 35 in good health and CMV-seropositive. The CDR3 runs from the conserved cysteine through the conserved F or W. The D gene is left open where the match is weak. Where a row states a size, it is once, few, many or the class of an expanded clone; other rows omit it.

CDR3 DNA: TGTGCCACCAGCAGAGATGGGGGGGCGACACAAGAGACCCAGTACTTC; CDR3 protein: CATSRDGGATQETQYF; D gene: .; V gene: TRBV15; J gene: TRBJ2-5; clone size: .
CDR3 DNA: TGCGCCAGCAGCCGCATGCTCAGGGGTGATACGCAGTATTTT; CDR3 protein: CASSRMLRGDTQYF; D gene: .; V gene: TRBV4-3; J gene: TRBJ2-3; clone size: .
CDR3 DNA: TGTGCCAGCCAACCCAACCGGGGGGCAAGCACAGATACGCAGTATTTT; CDR3 protein: CASQPNRGASTDTQYF; D gene: .; V gene: TRBV13; J gene: TRBJ2-3; clone size: .
CDR3 DNA: TGTGCCAGCTCCCTAGGACAGGGCGACGTCGAGCAGTACTTC; CDR3 protein: CASSLGQGDVEQYF; D gene: TRBD1; V gene: TRBV18; J gene: TRBJ2-7; clone size: few
CDR3 DNA: TGTGCCAGTAAAACAGGGAATGAAAAACTGTTTTTT; CDR3 protein: CASKTGNEKLFF; D gene: .; V gene: TRBV25-1; J gene: TRBJ1-4; clone size: .
CDR3 DNA: TGTGCCAGCAGTGATAGGAGCCGCCGAGAGCAGTTCTTC; CDR3 protein: CASSDRSRREQFF; D gene: .; V gene: TRBV2; J gene: TRBJ2-1; clone size: .
CDR3 DNA: TGTGCCAGCAGCTGGGGACAGCCAAAAGGGAATGAGCAGTTCTTC; CDR3 protein: CASSWGQPKGNEQFF; D gene: TRBD1; V gene: TRBV5-6; J gene: TRBJ2-1; clone size: .
CDR3 DNA: TGTGCCAGCAGCGTAGGTCCAGGGAACCACAATGAGCAGTTCTTC; CDR3 protein: CASSVGPGNHNEQFF; D gene: .; V gene: TRBV9; J gene: TRBJ2-1; clone size: .
CDR3 DNA: TGTGCCAGTCACCCCGGGGGGAGAGCCTACGAGCAGTACTTC; CDR3 protein: CASHPGGRAYEQYF; D gene: TRBD2; V gene: TRBV6-6; J gene: TRBJ2-7; clone size: .
CDR3 DNA: TGTGCCAGCAGCAAAGTTCGTCGTCCTACCGCCCATCAGCCCCAGCATTTT; CDR3 protein: CASSKVRRPTAHQPQHF; D gene: .; V gene: TRBV21-1; J gene: TRBJ1-5; clone size: .
CDR3 DNA: TGTGCCAGCAACTCCCTACAGGGGAACAACTACGAGCAGTACTTC; CDR3 protein: CASNSLQGNNYEQYF; D gene: TRBD1; V gene: TRBV27; J gene: TRBJ2-7; clone size: .
CDR3 DNA: TGTGCCAGCAGCGTAGACCTCAGCTCTGGAAACACCATATATTTT; CDR3 protein: CASSVDLSSGNTIYF; D gene: .; V gene: TRBV9; J gene: TRBJ1-3; clone size: .
CDR3 DNA: TGTGCCAGCAGTGAAACAGGGGGCGACTATGGCTACACCTTC; CDR3 protein: CASSETGGDYGYTF; D gene: TRBD1; V gene: TRBV28; J gene: TRBJ1-2; clone size: .
CDR3 DNA: TGTGCCAGCAGTGACGCGGCCTACAATGAGCAGTTCTTC; CDR3 protein: CASSDAAYNEQFF; D gene: .; V gene: TRBV6-4; J gene: TRBJ2-1; clone size: .
CDR3 DNA: TGTGCCAGCATCCTCGGGACAGTGTTCCCCAACGTCCTGACTTTC; CDR3 protein: CASILGTVFPNVLTF; D gene: TRBD1; V gene: TRBV5-6; J gene: TRBJ2-6; clone size: .
CDR3 DNA: TGTGCCAGCAGAGGGGCCGACACTACTAGCGGAGGAACCTACGAGCAGTACTTC; CDR3 protein: CASRGADTTSGGTYEQYF; D gene: TRBD2; V gene: TRBV28; J gene: TRBJ2-7; clone size: .
CDR3 DNA: TGTGCCAGCAGCCAAGATGGCAGGGGTGGGGGGGAGCTGTTTTTT; CDR3 protein: CASSQDGRGGGELFF; D gene: .; V gene: TRBV4-2; J gene: TRBJ2-2; clone size: .
CDR3 DNA: TGTGCCAGCAGTTACGACGGGGGGCTGAGAGGAGAGACCCAGTACTTC; CDR3 protein: CASSYDGGLRGETQYF; D gene: .; V gene: TRBV6-5; J gene: TRBJ2-5; clone size: once
CDR3 DNA: TGTGCCAGTAGTGGGGCTATTCTAGCCAAAAACATTCAGTACTTC; CDR3 protein: CASSGAILAKNIQYF; D gene: .; V gene: TRBV19; J gene: TRBJ2-4; clone size: .
CDR3 DNA: TGTGCCAGAAGGGTCCCGCCCGTGGGGCTCCCTGGAAACACCATATATTTT; CDR3 protein: CARRVPPVGLPGNTIYF; D gene: .; V gene: TRBV5-3; J gene: TRBJ1-3; clone size: .
CDR3 DNA: TGTGCCAGCACCATGGAGGTTACGAACACTGAAGCTTTCTTT; CDR3 protein: CASTMEVTNTEAFF; D gene: .; V gene: TRBV2; J gene: TRBJ1-1; clone size: few
CDR3 DNA: TGTGCCAGTACCACCTCGGGCGGGATACAGTACTTC; CDR3 protein: CASTTSGGIQYF; D gene: .; V gene: TRBV19; J gene: TRBJ2-7; clone size: .
CDR3 DNA: TGTGCCAGCAGCTCCGGACTAGCCTACTCCTACGAGCAGTACTTC; CDR3 protein: CASSSGLAYSYEQYF; D gene: TRBD2; V gene: TRBV7-2; J gene: TRBJ2-7; clone size: .
CDR3 DNA: TGTGCCAGCAGCTTAGAACGGTTTAGCAATCAGCCCCAGCATTTT; CDR3 protein: CASSLERFSNQPQHF; D gene: .; V gene: TRBV7-8; J gene: TRBJ1-5; clone size: .
CDR3 DNA: TGTGCCAGCAGGACAGGGGTTGCCGGGGAGCTGTTTTTT; CDR3 protein: CASRTGVAGELFF; D gene: TRBD1; V gene: TRBV2; J gene: TRBJ2-2; clone size: .
CDR3 DNA: TGTGCCGCCATACAGGGATGGATCTTTGGAGGACGCCCCGGACAGTACTTC; CDR3 protein: CAAIQGWIFGGRPGQYF; D gene: .; V gene: TRBV2; J gene: TRBJ2-7; clone size: .
CDR3 DNA: TGTGCCAGCACCGGGACTAGCGGTTCGAGTACGCAGTATTTT; CDR3 protein: CASTGTSGSSTQYF; D gene: TRBD2; V gene: TRBV27; J gene: TRBJ2-3; clone size: .
CDR3 DNA: TGTGCCAGCAGCGCGGGCCCTACAAGCGAGCAGTACTTC; CDR3 protein: CASSAGPTSEQYF; D gene: .; V gene: TRBV7-3; J gene: TRBJ2-7; clone size: once
CDR3 DNA: TGCGCCAGCAGCCCCGATCGAGTTAACTATGGCTACACCTTC; CDR3 protein: CASSPDRVNYGYTF; D gene: .; V gene: TRBV4-3; J gene: TRBJ1-2; clone size: few
CDR3 DNA: TGTGCCAGCAGGGACGCAGGGAGCAATCAGCCCCAGCATTTT; CDR3 protein: CASRDAGSNQPQHF; D gene: .; V gene: TRBV6-5; J gene: TRBJ1-5; clone size: .
CDR3 DNA: TGCGCCAGCAGCCAAGATTACGTCTCGTCTAGCGGGGACTCCTACGAGCAGTACTTC; CDR3 protein: CASSQDYVSSSGDSYEQYF; D gene: TRBD2; V gene: TRBV4-3; J gene: TRBJ2-7; clone size: few
CDR3 DNA: TGTGCCAGCAGTTACTTGGACAGGGTCGCTGAAGCTTTCTTT; CDR3 protein: CASSYLDRVAEAFF; D gene: TRBD1; V gene: TRBV6-6; J gene: TRBJ1-1; clone size: .
CDR3 DNA: TGTGCCAGTAGTGTATTACAGGGATTGAACACTGAAGCTTTCTTT; CDR3 protein: CASSVLQGLNTEAFF; D gene: .; V gene: TRBV19; J gene: TRBJ1-1; clone size: .
CDR3 DNA: TGTGCCAGCAGCGGAGAGACAGGGGGCGCGACTGAAGCTTTCTTT; CDR3 protein: CASSGETGGATEAFF; D gene: TRBD1; V gene: TRBV9; J gene: TRBJ1-1; clone size: .
CDR3 DNA: TGTGCCAGCAGCTTAAGGCCTAGCGCCGATGAGCAGTTCTTC; CDR3 protein: CASSLRPSADEQFF; D gene: .; V gene: TRBV7-3; J gene: TRBJ2-1; clone size: .
CDR3 DNA: TGTGCCTGGTGGGACAGGATGGTCAACGAGCAGTACTTC; CDR3 protein: CAWWDRMVNEQYF; D gene: TRBD1; V gene: TRBV30; J gene: TRBJ2-7; clone size: .
CDR3 DNA: TGTGCCAGCAGTTTCGCAGGGGGGCTGGAAGCTTTCTTT; CDR3 protein: CASSFAGGLEAFF; D gene: TRBD1; V gene: TRBV28; J gene: TRBJ1-1; clone size: .
CDR3 DNA: TGTGCCAGCCGCAGAAACACCGGACAGGGAACAGATACGCAGTATTTT; CDR3 protein: CASRRNTGQGTDTQYF; D gene: TRBD1; V gene: TRBV6-4; J gene: TRBJ2-3; clone size: .
CDR3 DNA: TGTGCCACCTTTAGCGGGAGCTCCTACAATGAGCAGTTCTTC; CDR3 protein: CATFSGSSYNEQFF; D gene: TRBD2; V gene: TRBV27; J gene: TRBJ2-1; clone size: .
CDR3 DNA: TGCGCCAGCAGCCAACGTGGGGACAGCTCCTACGAGCAGTACTTC; CDR3 protein: CASSQRGDSSYEQYF; D gene: TRBD1; V gene: TRBV4-3; J gene: TRBJ2-7; clone size: .
CDR3 DNA: TGTGCCAGCAGTGACTCGGCGGGAGGGCCCGGGGAGCTGTTTTTT; CDR3 protein: CASSDSAGGPGELFF; D gene: TRBD2; V gene: TRBV6-4; J gene: TRBJ2-2; clone size: many
CDR3 DNA: TGTGCCAGCAGCCTCCGCAGGGTCCACGAGCAGTACTTC; CDR3 protein: CASSLRRVHEQYF; D gene: .; V gene: TRBV9; J gene: TRBJ2-7; clone size: few
CDR3 DNA: TGTGCCAGCAGCCCCGTCCGTAGCGGGACCCTCGGGGGATACGAGCAGTACTTC; CDR3 protein: CASSPVRSGTLGGYEQYF; D gene: TRBD2; V gene: TRBV7-9; J gene: TRBJ2-7; clone size: .
CDR3 DNA: TGTGCCAGCAGCCCGACAGGGAGGAAGCCCCAGCATTTT; CDR3 protein: CASSPTGRKPQHF; D gene: TRBD1; V gene: TRBV5-6; J gene: TRBJ1-5; clone size: .
CDR3 DNA: TGTGCCCGCGGGGGGCCTGGGGAGACCCAGTACTTC; CDR3 protein: CARGGPGETQYF; D gene: TRBD2; V gene: TRBV30; J gene: TRBJ2-5; clone size: .
CDR3 DNA: TGTGCCAGCAGCTTCGCAGGGTTTGGGTATGGCTACACCTTC; CDR3 protein: CASSFAGFGYGYTF; D gene: .; V gene: TRBV7-8; J gene: TRBJ1-2; clone size: .
CDR3 DNA: TGCGCCAGCAGCCAAGGTCCGAATCAGCCCCAGCATTTT; CDR3 protein: CASSQGPNQPQHF; D gene: .; V gene: TRBV4-1; J gene: TRBJ1-5; clone size: .
CDR3 DNA: TGCGCCAGCAGCCGGGCGGGACAGAACTATGGCTACACCTTC; CDR3 protein: CASSRAGQNYGYTF; D gene: TRBD1; V gene: TRBV4-3; J gene: TRBJ1-2; clone size: .
CDR3 DNA: TGTGCTAGTGGTTTGGCGACAGAAAGGGGCACCGGGGAGCTGTTTTTT; CDR3 protein: CASGLATERGTGELFF; D gene: .; V gene: TRBV12-5; J gene: TRBJ2-2; clone size: .
CDR3 DNA: TGTGCCAGCAGCAAGGGACTAGCGGAGGGCACCGGGGAGCTGTTTTTT; CDR3 protein: CASSKGLAEGTGELFF; D gene: TRBD2; V gene: TRBV7-2; J gene: TRBJ2-2; clone size: .
CDR3 DNA: TGTGCCTGGGGACAGGGGGAGGGCTACACCTTC; CDR3 protein: CAWGQGEGYTF; D gene: TRBD1; V gene: TRBV30; J gene: TRBJ1-2; clone size: .
CDR3 DNA: TGTGCCAGCAGCCTATACGATCAGCCCCAGCATTTT; CDR3 protein: CASSLYDQPQHF; D gene: .; V gene: TRBV28; J gene: TRBJ1-5; clone size: .
CDR3 DNA: TGTGCCAGCAGCTCCTTCCTGTACGAGCAGTACTTC; CDR3 protein: CASSSFLYEQYF; D gene: .; V gene: TRBV7-2; J gene: TRBJ2-7; clone size: .
CDR3 DNA: TGTGCCAGCAGTTTTCGAGGTGACAGGGTCCTTAGCGAGCAGTACTTC; CDR3 protein: CASSFRGDRVLSEQYF; D gene: TRBD1; V gene: TRBV27; J gene: TRBJ2-7; clone size: .
CDR3 DNA: TGTGCCACCAGCAGAGGAGTGGGTCAGGCGAATGAGCAGTTCTTC; CDR3 protein: CATSRGVGQANEQFF; D gene: .; V gene: TRBV15; J gene: TRBJ2-1; clone size: .